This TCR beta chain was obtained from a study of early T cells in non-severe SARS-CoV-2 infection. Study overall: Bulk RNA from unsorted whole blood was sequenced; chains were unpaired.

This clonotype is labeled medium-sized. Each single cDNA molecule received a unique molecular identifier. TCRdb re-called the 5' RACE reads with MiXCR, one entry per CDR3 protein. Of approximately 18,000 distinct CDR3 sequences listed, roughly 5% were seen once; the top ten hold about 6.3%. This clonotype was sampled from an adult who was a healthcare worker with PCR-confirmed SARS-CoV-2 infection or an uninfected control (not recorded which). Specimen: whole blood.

Written as DNA, the CDR3 is TGCGCCAGCAGTCAAATTGGTGTTGAAGCTTTCTTT. Amino acids: CASSQIGVEAFF. J is TRBJ1-1 and V is TRBV5-1; D gene ambiguous. This CDR3 is 12 amino acids long. Trimming cost V 5 bases and J 7 bases, with 12 bases left between them. The germline CDR1 and CDR2 sequences are SGHRS and YFSETQ.